A single T cell receptor beta chain is shown here with its context. Antigen unknown. A read error may account for a junction end that differs from germline. The data are from a study of cytomegalovirus exposure and HLA in healthy donors. Study outcomes and limitations: HLA alleles showed associations with 16,951 TCR beta sequences in a later analysis, at a 0.05 false discovery rate.

CDR3 length: 16 amino acids. Germline V gene data show CDR1 as SEHNR and CDR2 as FQNEAQ (reference sequence). 13 Jbeta primers and 60 Vbeta primers were used for the PCR. The repertoire was sequenced with immunoSEQ multiplex PCR; TCRdb's copy has only in-frame clones and lacks some. The sample consists of under 150,000 clones, 80% of them appearing once. The chain combines TRBV7-9 with TRBJ1-1; TRBD1 is a possible D gene (6 bases). The TCR comes from a male donor in good health and CMV-seronegative. The sample consisted of PBMCs. The CDR3 sequence: CSSIPRGGSKVAEAFF. CDR3 nucleotide sequence: TGTTCCAGCATCCCGAGGGGGGGCAGTAAGGTCGCTGAAGCTTTCTTT.